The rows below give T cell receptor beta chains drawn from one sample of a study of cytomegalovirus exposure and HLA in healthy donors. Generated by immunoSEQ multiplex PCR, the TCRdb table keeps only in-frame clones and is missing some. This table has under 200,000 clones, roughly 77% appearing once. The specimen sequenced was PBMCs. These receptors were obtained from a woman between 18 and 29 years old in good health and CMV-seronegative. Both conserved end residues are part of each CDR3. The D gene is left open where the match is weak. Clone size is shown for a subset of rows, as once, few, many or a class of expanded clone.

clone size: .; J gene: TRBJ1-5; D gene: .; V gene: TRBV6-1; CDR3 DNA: TGTGCCAGCAGTGAATACCTCAACAGCCTTCAGCCCCAGCATTTT; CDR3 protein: CASSEYLNSLQPQHF
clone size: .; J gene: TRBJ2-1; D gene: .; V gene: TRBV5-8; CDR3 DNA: TGTGCCAGCAGCAGCCTGGTGATGCGGAGCTCCTACAATGAGCAGTTCTTC; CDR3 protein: CASSSLVMRSSYNEQFF
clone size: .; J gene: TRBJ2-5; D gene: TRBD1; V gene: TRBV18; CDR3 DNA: TGTGCCAGCTCACCGTCCGGGACAGCACAAGAGACCCAGTACTTC; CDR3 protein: CASSPSGTAQETQYF
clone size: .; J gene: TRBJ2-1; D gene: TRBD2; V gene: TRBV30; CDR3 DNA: TGTGCCTGGAGCCATTCGGGGGGCTCCTACAATGAGCAGTTCTTC; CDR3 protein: CAWSHSGGSYNEQFF
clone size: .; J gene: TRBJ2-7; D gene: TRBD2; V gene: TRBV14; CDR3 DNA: TGTGCCAGCAGCCACCCGGGACTAGCGGGGGCCTACGAGCAGTACTTC; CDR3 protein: CASSHPGLAGAYEQYF
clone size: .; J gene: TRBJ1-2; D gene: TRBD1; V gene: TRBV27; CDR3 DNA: TGTGCCAGCAGCGTAGGACAGGGGTGGACTGGCTACACCTTC; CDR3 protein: CASSVGQGWTGYTF
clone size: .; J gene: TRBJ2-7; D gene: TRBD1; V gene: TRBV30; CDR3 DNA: TGTGCCGCAACCCCGACAGGGGGTTACGAGCAGTACTTC; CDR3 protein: CAATPTGGYEQYF
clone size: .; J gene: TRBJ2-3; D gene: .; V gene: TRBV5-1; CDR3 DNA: TGCGCCAGCAGATACGCGGGGGCTAGCACAGATACGCAGTATTTT; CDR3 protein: CASRYAGASTDTQYF
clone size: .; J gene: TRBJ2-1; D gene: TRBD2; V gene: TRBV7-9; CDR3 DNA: TGTGCCAGCAGCTTAGTTTTGTTGGGGCTAGCGGGGGGGGTGCCGTTCTTC; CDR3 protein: CASSLVLLGLAGGVPFF
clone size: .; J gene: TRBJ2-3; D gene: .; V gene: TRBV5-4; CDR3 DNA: TGTGCCAGCAGGCCCACCCAGGGAAGCAGTATCACAGATACGCAGTATTTT; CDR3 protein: CASRPTQGSSITDTQYF
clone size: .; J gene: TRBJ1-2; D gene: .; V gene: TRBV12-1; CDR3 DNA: TGTGCCAGCAGCTTTGCGGCAGAAGTAAACTATGGCTACACCTTC; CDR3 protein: CASSFAAEVNYGYTF
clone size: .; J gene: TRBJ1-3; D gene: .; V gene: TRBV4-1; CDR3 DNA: TGCGCCAGCAGCCAAGATCGATTATCGGGTGAGGGTTCTGGAAACACCATATATTTT; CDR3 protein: CASSQDRLSGEGSGNTIYF
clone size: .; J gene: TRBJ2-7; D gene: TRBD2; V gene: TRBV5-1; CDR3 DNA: TGCGCCAGCAGCTTGGGACTAGCGGCACCCTACGAGCAGTACTTC; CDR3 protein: CASSLGLAAPYEQYF
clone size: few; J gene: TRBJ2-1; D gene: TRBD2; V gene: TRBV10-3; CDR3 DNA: TGTGCCATCAGCCTAACGGGACTAGCGGGGTTAAGCTCCTACAATGAGCAGTTCTTC; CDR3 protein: CAISLTGLAGLSSYNEQFF
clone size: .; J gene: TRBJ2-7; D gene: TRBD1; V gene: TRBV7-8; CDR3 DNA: TGTGCCAGCAGCTACCTTCAGGGGGAGAGCTCCTACGAGCAGTACTTC; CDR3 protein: CASSYLQGESSYEQYF
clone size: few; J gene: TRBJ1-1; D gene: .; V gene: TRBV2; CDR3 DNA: TGTGCCAGCCTGAGGACAGCGCGCCTAGAAGCTTTCTTT; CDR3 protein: CASLRTARLEAFF
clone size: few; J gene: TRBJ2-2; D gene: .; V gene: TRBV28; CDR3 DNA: TGTGCCAGCAGTTTGGGGACACCGACCGGGGAGCTGTTTTTT; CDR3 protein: CASSLGTPTGELFF
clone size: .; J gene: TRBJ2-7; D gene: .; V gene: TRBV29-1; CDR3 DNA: TGCAGCGTAGGGAGCCGGTGGGAGTCCTACGAGCAGTACTTC; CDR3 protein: CSVGSRWESYEQYF
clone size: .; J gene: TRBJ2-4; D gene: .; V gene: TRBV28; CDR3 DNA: TGTGCCAGCAGTTGGGGCCCGTTAGTAATTCAGTACTTC; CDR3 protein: CASSWGPLVIQYF
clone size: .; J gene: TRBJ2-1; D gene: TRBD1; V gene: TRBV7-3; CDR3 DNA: TGTGCCAGCAGCCAGGGAGGGACAGGGCTTCGGCAGCAGTTCTTC; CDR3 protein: CASSQGGTGLRQQFF
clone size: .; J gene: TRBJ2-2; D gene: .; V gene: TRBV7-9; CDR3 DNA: TGTGCCAGCAGCAACGCTGGGGCCTACACCGGGGAGCTGTTTTTT; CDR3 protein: CASSNAGAYTGELFF
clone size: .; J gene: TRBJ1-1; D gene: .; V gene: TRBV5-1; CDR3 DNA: TGCGCCAGCAGCTTGGCCAACGGAGGGGACACTGAAGCTTTCTTT; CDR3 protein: CASSLANGGDTEAFF
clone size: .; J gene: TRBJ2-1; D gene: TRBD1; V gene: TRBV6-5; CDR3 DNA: TGTGCCAGCAGTTACGTTGGACAGGGAAGATCAAATGAGCAGTTCTTC; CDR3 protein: CASSYVGQGRSNEQFF
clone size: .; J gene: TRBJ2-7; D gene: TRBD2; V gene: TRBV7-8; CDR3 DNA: TGTGCCAGCCCTCCAGGGCGGGGGACTAGCGGGAGTATGTCCTACGAGCAGTACTTC; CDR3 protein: CASPPGRGTSGSMSYEQYF
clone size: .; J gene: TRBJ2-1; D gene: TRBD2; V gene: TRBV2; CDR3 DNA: TGTGCCAGCAGCGGGGGGGCGGGCGGGAGCTCCTACAATGAGCAGTTCTTC; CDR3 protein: CASSGGAGGSSYNEQFF
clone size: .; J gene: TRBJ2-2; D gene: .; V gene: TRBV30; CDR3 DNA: TGTGCCTGGAGTGTGTCTTGGAGGATCCCCCCCACCGGGGAGCTGTTTTTT; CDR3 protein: CAWSVSWRIPPTGELFF
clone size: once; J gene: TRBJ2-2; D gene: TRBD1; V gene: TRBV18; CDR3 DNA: TGTGCCAGCTCGATTTTGACAGGGTTGCGCACCGGGGAGCTGTTTTTT; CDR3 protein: CASSILTGLRTGELFF
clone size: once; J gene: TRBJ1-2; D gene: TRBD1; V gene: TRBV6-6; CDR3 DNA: TGTGCCAGCAGCCCCAACGGTGGACAGGGGGCCAACACCTTC; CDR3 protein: CASSPNGGQGANTF
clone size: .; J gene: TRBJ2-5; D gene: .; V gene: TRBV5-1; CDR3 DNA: TGCGCCAGCAGCTTGGGATTTTGGGGGCAGGACACAGATAAGCAAGAGACCCAGTACTTC; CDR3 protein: CASSLGFWGQDTDKQETQYF
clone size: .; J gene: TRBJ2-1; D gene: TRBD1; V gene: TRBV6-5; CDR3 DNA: TGTGCCACAGCCTCCCTAGGGGGCCCCTACAATGAGCAGTTCTTC; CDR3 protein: CATASLGGPYNEQFF
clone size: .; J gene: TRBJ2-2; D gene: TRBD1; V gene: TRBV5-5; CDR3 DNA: TGTGCCAGCAGAGTAGGGACAGACTCCATCGGGGAGCTGTTTTTT; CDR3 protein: CASRVGTDSIGELFF
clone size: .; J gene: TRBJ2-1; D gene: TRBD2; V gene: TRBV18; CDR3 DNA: TGTGCCAGCTCACCTCCCAGCGGGATTCAGCATGAGCAGTTCTTC; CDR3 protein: CASSPPSGIQHEQFF
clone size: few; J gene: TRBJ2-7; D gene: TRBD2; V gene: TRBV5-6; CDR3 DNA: TGTGCCAGCAGCTTGGTGGGACTAGCGGGAGCCAACGAGCAGTACTTC; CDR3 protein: CASSLVGLAGANEQYF
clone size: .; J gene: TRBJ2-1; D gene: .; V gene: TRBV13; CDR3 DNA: TGTGCCAGCAGCCCATGGGGAGTCGGCAATGAGCAGTTCTTC; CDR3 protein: CASSPWGVGNEQFF
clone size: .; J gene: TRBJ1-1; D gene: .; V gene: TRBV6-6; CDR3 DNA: TGTGCCAGCAGGGAAGGGGTTCCTGAAGCTTTCTTT; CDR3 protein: CASREGVPEAFF
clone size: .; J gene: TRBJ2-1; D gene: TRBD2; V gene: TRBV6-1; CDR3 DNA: TGTGCCAGCTCCTTGACTAGCGGACACTACAATGAGCAGTTCTTC; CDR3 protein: CASSLTSGHYNEQFF
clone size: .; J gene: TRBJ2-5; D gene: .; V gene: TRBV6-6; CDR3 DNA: TGTGCCAGCAATAGGGGGGGGTCAGAGACCCAGTACTTC; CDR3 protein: CASNRGGSETQYF
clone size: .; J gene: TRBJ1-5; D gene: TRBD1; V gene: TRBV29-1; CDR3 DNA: TGCAGCGTGACTCTGATGGGACAGGATCAGCCCCAGCATTTT; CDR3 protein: CSVTLMGQDQPQHF
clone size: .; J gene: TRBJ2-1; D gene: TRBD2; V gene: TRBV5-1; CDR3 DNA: TGCGCCAGCAGCTCTCTAGCGGGACCGGGGGATGAGCAGTTCTTC; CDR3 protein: CASSSLAGPGDEQFF
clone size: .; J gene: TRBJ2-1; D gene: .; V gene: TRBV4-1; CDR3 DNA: TGCGCCAGCAGCCAAGGTGTGGGACACCAACAGTTCTTC; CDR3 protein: CASSQGVGHQQFF
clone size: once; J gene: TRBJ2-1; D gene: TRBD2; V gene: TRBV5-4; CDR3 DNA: TGTGCCAGCAGCTTTGGCGGGTTAGCGGGAGAGGGTGAGCAGTTCTTC; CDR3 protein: CASSFGGLAGEGEQFF
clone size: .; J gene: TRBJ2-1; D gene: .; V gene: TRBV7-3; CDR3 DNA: TGTGCCAGCAGCCCCAAAGGGGCTACGGGCGGCAATGAGCAGTTCTTC; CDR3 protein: CASSPKGATGGNEQFF
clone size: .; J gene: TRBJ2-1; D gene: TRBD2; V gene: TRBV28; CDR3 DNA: TGTGCCAGCAGTCGTCAGACTAGCGGGAGATCGTCCTACAATGAGCAGTTCTTC; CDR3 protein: CASSRQTSGRSSYNEQFF
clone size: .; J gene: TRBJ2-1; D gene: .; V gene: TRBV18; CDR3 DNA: TGTGCCAGCTCACCGACGGACAGCTACAATGAGCAGTTCTTC; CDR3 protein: CASSPTDSYNEQFF
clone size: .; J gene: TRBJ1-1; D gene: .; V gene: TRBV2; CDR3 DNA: TGTGCCAGCAGTGAACAGGGGCCCATGAACACTGAAGCTTTCTTT; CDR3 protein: CASSEQGPMNTEAFF
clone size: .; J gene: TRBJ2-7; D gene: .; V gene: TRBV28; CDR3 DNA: TGTGCCAGCAGTCTAGGGGGATCCCTACGCAAGCAGTACTTC; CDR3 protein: CASSLGGSLRKQYF
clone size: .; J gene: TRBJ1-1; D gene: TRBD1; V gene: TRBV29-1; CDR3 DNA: TGCAGCGTTACAGGGGGCGCCGGGGCCACTGAAGCTTTCTTT; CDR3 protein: CSVTGGAGATEAFF
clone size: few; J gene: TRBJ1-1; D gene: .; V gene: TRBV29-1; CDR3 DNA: TGCAGCGTGAGGTCCAGCAACATGAACACTGAAGCTTTCTTT; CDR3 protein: CSVRSSNMNTEAFF
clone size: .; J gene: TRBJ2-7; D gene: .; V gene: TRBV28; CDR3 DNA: TGTGCCAGCAGCTCAGGACTAGGGGGAGTCGAGCAGTACTTC; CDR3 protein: CASSSGLGGVEQYF
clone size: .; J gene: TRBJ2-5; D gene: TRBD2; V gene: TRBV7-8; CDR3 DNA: TGTGCCAGCAGCGCTGCTAGCGGGGGCAGCCAAGAGACCCAGTACTTC; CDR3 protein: CASSAASGGSQETQYF
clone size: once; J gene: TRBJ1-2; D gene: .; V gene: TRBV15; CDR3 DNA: TGTGCCACCAGCAGAGGGGGGCCGCCGTCTGCCTATGGCTACACCTTC; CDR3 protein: CATSRGGPPSAYGYTF
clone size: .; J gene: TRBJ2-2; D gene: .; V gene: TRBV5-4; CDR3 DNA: TGTGCCAGCAGCTTGGAGCGGCGGGACACCGGGGAGCTGTTTTTT; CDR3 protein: CASSLERRDTGELFF
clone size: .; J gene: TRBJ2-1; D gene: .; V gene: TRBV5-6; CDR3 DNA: TGTGCCAGCAGCATCTACGGACCTCTGAGGGATGAGCAGTTCTTC; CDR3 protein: CASSIYGPLRDEQFF
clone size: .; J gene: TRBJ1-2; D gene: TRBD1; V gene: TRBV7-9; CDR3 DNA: TGTGCCAGCAGCCTAGGGACAGGGGGCCATCTCGGTGGCTACACCTTC; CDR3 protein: CASSLGTGGHLGGYTF